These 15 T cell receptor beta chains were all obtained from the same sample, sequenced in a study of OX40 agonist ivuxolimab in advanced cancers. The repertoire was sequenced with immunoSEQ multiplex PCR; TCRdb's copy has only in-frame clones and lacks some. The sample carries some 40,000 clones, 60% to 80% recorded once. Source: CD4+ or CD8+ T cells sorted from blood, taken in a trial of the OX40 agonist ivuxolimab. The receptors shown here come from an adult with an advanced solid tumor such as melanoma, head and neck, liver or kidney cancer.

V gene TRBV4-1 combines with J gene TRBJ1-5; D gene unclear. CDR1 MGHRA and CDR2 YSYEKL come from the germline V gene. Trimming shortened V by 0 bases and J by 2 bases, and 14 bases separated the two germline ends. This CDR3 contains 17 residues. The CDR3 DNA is TGCGCCAGCAGCCAAGATAGGGTAACATCGGGCAATCAGCCCCAGCATTTT. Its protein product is CASSQDRVTSGNQPQHF.

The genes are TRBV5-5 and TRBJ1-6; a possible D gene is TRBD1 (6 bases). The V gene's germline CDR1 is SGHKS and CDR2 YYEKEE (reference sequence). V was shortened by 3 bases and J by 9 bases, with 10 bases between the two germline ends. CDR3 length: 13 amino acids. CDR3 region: CASSSDSFSPLHF. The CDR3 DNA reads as TGTGCCAGCAGCTCGGACAGTTTTTCACCCCTCCACTTT.

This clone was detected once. Here the CDR3 DNA reads TGTGCCAGCAGCCCGCGGGGGACAGGCGGATACGAGCAGTACTTC. Protein product: CASSPRGTGGYEQYF. The J gene is TRBJ2-7, the V gene TRBV9; D might be TRBD1 (8 bases). The ends were cut back, 4 bases at V and 4 bases at J, with 18 bases in the middle. The CDR3 is 15 amino acids. CDR1 and CDR2 from the germline V gene are SGDLS and YYNGEE.

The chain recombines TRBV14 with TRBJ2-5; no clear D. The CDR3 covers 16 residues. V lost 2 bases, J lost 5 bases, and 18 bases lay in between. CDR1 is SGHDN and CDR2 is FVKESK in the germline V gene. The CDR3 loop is CASSQYGPVVWETQYF. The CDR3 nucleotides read TGTGCCAGCAGCCAATACGGGCCGGTAGTTTGGGAGACCCAGTACTTC.

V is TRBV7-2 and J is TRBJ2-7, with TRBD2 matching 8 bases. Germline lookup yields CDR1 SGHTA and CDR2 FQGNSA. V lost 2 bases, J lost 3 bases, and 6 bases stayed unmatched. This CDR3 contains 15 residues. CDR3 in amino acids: CASSLLSGGYYEQYF. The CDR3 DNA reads TGTGCCAGCAGCTTACTATCGGGAGGGTACTACGAGCAGTACTTC.

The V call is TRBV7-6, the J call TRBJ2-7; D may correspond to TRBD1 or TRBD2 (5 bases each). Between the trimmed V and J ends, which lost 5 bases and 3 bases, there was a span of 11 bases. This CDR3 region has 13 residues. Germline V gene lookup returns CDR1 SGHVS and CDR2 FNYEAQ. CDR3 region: CASSLRDGYEQYF. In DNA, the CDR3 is TGTGCCAGCAGCCTCCGGGACGGCTACGAGCAGTACTTC.

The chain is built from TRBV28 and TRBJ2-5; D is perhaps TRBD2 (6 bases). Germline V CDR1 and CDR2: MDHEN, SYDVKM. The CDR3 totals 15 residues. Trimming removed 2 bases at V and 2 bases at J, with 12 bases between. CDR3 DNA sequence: TGTGCCAGCAGTTTAACGCTAGCGCCTCAAGAGACCCAGTACTTC. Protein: CASSLTLAPQETQYF. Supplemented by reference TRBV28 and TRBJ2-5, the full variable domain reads DVKVTQSSRYLVKRTGEKVFLECVQDMDHENMFWYRQDPGLGLRLIYFSYDVKMKEKGDIPEGYSVSREKKERFSLILESASTNQTSMYLCASSLTLAPQETQYFGPGTRLLVL.

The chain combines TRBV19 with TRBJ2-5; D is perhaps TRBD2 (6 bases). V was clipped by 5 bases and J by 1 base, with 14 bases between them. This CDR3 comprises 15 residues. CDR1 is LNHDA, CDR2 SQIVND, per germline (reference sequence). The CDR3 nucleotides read TGTGCCAGTAGTGCCTACGGGGGATTCCAAGAGACCCAGTACTTC. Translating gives CASSAYGGFQETQYF.

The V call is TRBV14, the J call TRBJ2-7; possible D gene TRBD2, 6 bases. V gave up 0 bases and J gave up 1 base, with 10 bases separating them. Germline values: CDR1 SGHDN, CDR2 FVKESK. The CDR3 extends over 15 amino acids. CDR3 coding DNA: TGTGCCAGCAGCCAAGAAGGGCGGGGTTCCTACGAGCAGTACTTC. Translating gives CASSQEGRGSYEQYF.

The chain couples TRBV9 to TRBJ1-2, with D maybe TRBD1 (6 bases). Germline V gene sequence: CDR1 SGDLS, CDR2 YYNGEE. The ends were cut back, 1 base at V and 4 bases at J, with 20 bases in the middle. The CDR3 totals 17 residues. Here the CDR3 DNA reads TGTGCCAGCAGCGTACCGGAGGGGAAACAGGGCAGCTATGGCTACACCTTC. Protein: CASSVPEGKQGSYGYTF.

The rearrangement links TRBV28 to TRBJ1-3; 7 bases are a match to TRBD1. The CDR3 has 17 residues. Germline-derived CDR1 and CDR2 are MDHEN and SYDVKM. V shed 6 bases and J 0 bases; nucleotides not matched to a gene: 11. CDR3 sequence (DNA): TGTGCCAGCAGCGGAGGGGGGGGACAGAACTCTGGAAACACCATATATTTT. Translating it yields CASSGGGGQNSGNTIYF. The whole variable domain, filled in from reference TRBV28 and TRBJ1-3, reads DVKVTQSSRYLVKRTGEKVFLECVQDMDHENMFWYRQDPGLGLRLIYFSYDVKMKEKGDIPEGYSVSREKKERFSLILESASTNQTSMYLCASSGGGGQNSGNTIYFGEGSWLTVV.

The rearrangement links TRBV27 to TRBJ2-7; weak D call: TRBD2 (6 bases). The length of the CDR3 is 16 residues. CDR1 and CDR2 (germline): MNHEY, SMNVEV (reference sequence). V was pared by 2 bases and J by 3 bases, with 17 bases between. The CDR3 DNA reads TGTGCCAGCAGTTTACTCGGGACCCTCGGGGGCTACGAGCAGTACTTC. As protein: CASSLLGTLGGYEQYF.

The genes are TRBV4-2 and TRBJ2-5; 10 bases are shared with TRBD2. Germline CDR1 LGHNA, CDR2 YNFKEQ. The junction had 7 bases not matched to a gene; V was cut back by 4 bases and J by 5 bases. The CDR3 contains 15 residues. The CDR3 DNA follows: TGTGCCAGCAGCCCTACTAGCGGGAAATGGGAGACCCAGTACTTC. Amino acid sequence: CASSPTSGKWETQYF.

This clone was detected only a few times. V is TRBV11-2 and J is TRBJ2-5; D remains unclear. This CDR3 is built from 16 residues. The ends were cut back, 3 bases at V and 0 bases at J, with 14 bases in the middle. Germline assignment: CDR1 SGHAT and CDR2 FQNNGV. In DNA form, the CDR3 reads TGTGCCAGCAGCTTCTTTTTCCACCTGTACCAAGAGACCCAGTACTTC. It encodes CASSFFFHLYQETQYF.

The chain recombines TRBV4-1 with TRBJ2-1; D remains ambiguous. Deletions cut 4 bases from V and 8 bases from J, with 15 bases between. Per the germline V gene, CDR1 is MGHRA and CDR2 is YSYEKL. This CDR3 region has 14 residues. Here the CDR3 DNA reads TGCGCCAGCAGCCCCAAGCAGGCTTGGCATGAGCAGTTCTTC. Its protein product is CASSPKQAWHEQFF.